A single sample gave rise to the 21 T cell receptor beta chains below, sequenced in a study of identifying expanded T cells in peripheral blood. The repertoire was sequenced with immunoSEQ multiplex PCR; TCRdb's copy has only in-frame clones and lacks some. The table lists about 100,000 clones, approximately 90% of them singletons, with about 15% in the top ten. The sequencing sample was made of blood. These receptors were collected from a person between 18 and 69 years old in good health.

This clone was recorded once. The chain recombines TRBV4-1 with TRBJ1-4; D ambiguous. Germline V lookup: CDR1 MGHRA, CDR2 YSYEKL. Deletions cut 2 bases from V and 4 bases from J, with 11 bases between. CDR3 length: 15 amino acids. CDR3 protein: CASSQWGTVNEKLFF. Written as DNA, the CDR3 is TGCGCCAGCAGCCAATGGGGTACCGTTAATGAAAAACTGTTTTTT.

Concerning this clone itself: Other DNA sequences from this sample encode an identical CDR3 as well. V is TRBV18 and J is TRBJ1-5; D unresolved. This CDR3 has 13 amino acids. The germline V gene encodes CDR1 KGHSH and CDR2 LQKENI. V lost 3 bases to trimming and J lost 1 base, with 4 bases between them. The CDR3 loop reads CASSPGSNQPQHF. The CDR3 DNA reads as TGTGCCAGCTCACCGGGGAGCAATCAGCCCCAGCATTTT.

The V and J genes are TRBV5-8 and TRBJ2-1; D not certain. V lost 0 bases to trimming and J lost 4 bases, with 8 bases between them. Germline CDR1 reads SGHTS; CDR2 reads YDEGEE. This CDR3 is 14 amino acids long. CDR3 DNA sequence: TGTGCCAGCAGCTTGGTTCTCGCGTACAATGAGCAGTTCTTC. Translating gives CASSLVLAYNEQFF.

This clone appeared a single time. This sequence joins TRBV5-1 and TRBJ2-3, with D tentatively TRBD2 (5 bases). This CDR3 comprises 18 residues. Trimming stripped 1 base from V and 4 bases from J, with 22 bases between. Germline V CDR1 and CDR2: SGHRS, YFSETQ. CDR3: CASSLNLLASRVADTQYF. In DNA, the CDR3 is TGCGCCAGCAGCTTGAATCTCCTCGCCTCGAGGGTGGCAGATACGCAGTATTTT.

This clone turned up a few times. This sequence joins TRBV5-4 and TRBJ1-4, with 8 bases that match TRBD1. V shed 4 bases and J 8 bases; nucleotides not matched to a gene: 4. Germline loops: CDR1 SGHNT, CDR2 YYREEE (reference sequence). The CDR3 is 13 amino acids. CDR3 bases: TGTGCCAGCAGCCTTGGACAGGGAGAAAAACTGTTTTTT. It encodes CASSLGQGEKLFF.

V usage is TRBV2 and J usage is TRBJ2-5; 7 bases fit TRBD2. Trimming cost V 5 bases and J 0 bases; bases outside gene matches: 12. Looked up from germline, CDR1 is SNHLY and CDR2 is FYNNEI. The CDR3 has 17 amino acids. The CDR3 DNA sequence: TGTGCCAGCAGTTCCCGTCCTAGCGGCCTGTACCAAGAGACCCAGTACTTC. Translated: CASSSRPSGLYQETQYF.

The chain joins TRBV19 to TRBJ1-3; D gene ambiguous. V was shortened by 6 bases and J by 3 bases, with 9 bases between the two germline ends. The CDR3 has 13 residues. The germline CDR1 and CDR2 sequences are LNHDA and SQIVND (reference sequence). The CDR3 DNA sequence: TGTGCCAGTAGACGGGAGTATGGAAACACCATATATTTT. This translates into CASRREYGNTIYF.

The rearrangement joins TRBV2 to TRBJ2-6; no firm D call. The germline V and J ends were trimmed by 5 bases and 2 bases, with 10 bases remaining between them. The germline V gene encodes CDR1 SNHLY and CDR2 FYNNEI. The CDR3 loop spans 15 amino acids. The CDR3 loop reads CASSPEVAGANVLTF. In DNA, the CDR3 is TGTGCCAGCAGTCCTGAGGTAGCTGGGGCCAACGTCCTGACTTTC. Using reference TRBV2 and TRBJ2-6 for the parts outside the CDR3, the full variable domain is EPEVTQTPSHQVTQMGQEVILRCVPISNHLYFYWYRQILGQKVEFLVSFYNNEISEKSEIFDDQFSVERPDGSNFTLKIRSTKLEDSAMYFCASSPEVAGANVLTFGAGSRLTVL.

The chain has TRBV5-4 and TRBJ1-1; D is perhaps TRBD1 (6 bases). Per germline, CDR1 SGHNT and CDR2 YYREEE (reference sequence). Trimming left V 4 bases short and J 1 base short, with 17 bases between. CDR3 length: 16 residues. The CDR3 region is CASSPAGGSRNTEAFF. The CDR3 nucleotides read TGTGCCAGCAGCCCCGCCGGGGGCTCGCGGAACACTGAAGCTTTCTTT.

This clone was observed a single time. The chain joins TRBV30 to TRBJ1-6; no reliable D call. Germline-derived CDR1 and CDR2 are GTSNPN and SVGIG (reference sequence). The CDR3 runs to 15 residues. V shed 0 bases and J shed 7 bases, with 13 bases lying between them. As DNA, the CDR3 is TGTGCCTGGAGTGTTGGGCTTCTAGGGAATTCACCCCTCCACTTT. As protein: CAWSVGLLGNSPLHF.

Here the CDR3 reads CASSLDWGAGQTYYEQYF. CDR3 nucleotide sequence: TGTGCCAGCAGCTTAGATTGGGGGGCTGGACAAACCTACTACGAGCAGTACTTC. The V and J genes are TRBV11-2 and TRBJ2-5; either TRBD1 or TRBD2 may fit D (6 bases each). The J call may be mistaken, given a closer DNA end match to TRBJ2-7. Germline V gives CDR1 SGHAT, CDR2 FQNNGV. The CDR3 sequence is 18 residues long.

The V and J genes are TRBV19 and TRBJ2-7; TRBD2 matches at 8 bases. This CDR3 is 14 amino acids long. The germline CDR1 and CDR2 sequences are LNHDA and SQIVND (reference sequence). The junction had 2 bases not matched to a gene; V was cut back by 4 bases and J by 0 bases. The CDR3 region has the DNA TGTGCCAGTAGTACGGGGGGGTCCTCCTACGAGCAGTACTTC. Its translation: CASSTGGSSYEQYF.

The V gene is TRBV7-2, the J gene TRBJ1-5; D ambiguous. This CDR3 comprises 15 residues. Germline V CDR1 and CDR2: SGHTA, FQGNSA. Deletions cut 2 bases from V and 1 base from J, with 9 bases between. In DNA form, the CDR3 reads TGTGCCAGCAGCTTAAGGGAACTCAGCAATCAGCCCCAGCATTTT. Protein product: CASSLRELSNQPQHF. Full variable domain (rest looked up from reference TRBV7-2 and TRBJ1-5): GAGVSQSPSNKVTEKGKDVELRCDPISGHTALYWYRQSLGQGLEFLIYFQGNSAPDKSGLPSDRFSAERTGGSVSTLTIQRTQQEDSAVYLCASSLRELSNQPQHFGDGTRLSIL.

This chain links TRBV5-1 with TRBJ1-1, with 9 bases identical to TRBD1. The V gene end was trimmed by 2 bases and the J gene end by 4 bases; junction bases not matched to a gene: 3. The V gene's germline CDR1 is SGHRS and CDR2 YFSETQ. CDR3 length: 14 amino acids. The CDR3 sequence is CASSFGTGITEAFF. In nucleotides, the CDR3 is TGCGCCAGCAGCTTCGGGACAGGGATCACTGAAGCTTTCTTT.

The chain has TRBV6-5 and TRBJ2-6, with a possible D match to TRBD1 (5 bases). The CDR3 is made up of 13 amino acids. Trimming cost V 7 bases and J 2 bases, with 6 bases left between them. Germline values: CDR1 MNHEY, CDR2 SVGAGI. This chain's CDR3 is CASTGTGANVLTF. CDR3 nucleotides: TGTGCCAGCACAGGGACTGGGGCCAACGTCCTGACTTTC.

The rearrangement uses TRBV5-4 and TRBJ1-1; TRBD1 aligns across 8 bases. The V gene's germline CDR1 is SGHNT and CDR2 YYREEE (reference sequence). The CDR3 has 16 amino acids. After removal of 0 bases from V and 3 bases from J, the junction contained 7 bases not matched to a gene. CDR3 region: CASSLAGGRGHTEAFF. For the CDR3, the DNA is TGTGCCAGCAGCTTGGCCGGGGGCAGGGGGCACACTGAAGCTTTCTTT.

The rearrangement joins TRBV7-9 to TRBJ2-3; D might be TRBD1 (7 bases). V lost 3 bases, J lost 0 bases, and 13 bases lay in between. CDR1 and CDR2 (germline): SEHNR, FQNEAQ (reference sequence). The CDR3 totals 16 residues. This CDR3 is CASSLPTGTSTDTQYF. CDR3 nucleotides: TGTGCCAGCAGCTTGCCGACAGGGACTAGCACAGATACGCAGTATTTT.

The table lists this clone with a count of one. The V and J genes are TRBV4-3 and TRBJ2-7, with 8 bases fitting TRBD2. The germline CDR1 and CDR2 sequences are LGHNA and YSLEER. With V trimmed by 0 bases and J by 4 bases, 8 bases remained unmatched. The CDR3 runs to 16 residues. CDR3 in amino acids: CASSQDLSGGRYEQYF. The CDR3 nucleotides read TGCGCCAGCAGCCAAGACTTAAGCGGGGGTCGGTACGAGCAGTACTTC.

This chain uses TRBV7-2 with TRBJ2-5, with TRBD2 identical over 7 bases. J lost 3 bases, V lost 8 bases, and 6 bases had no gene match. Germline CDR1 reads SGHTA; CDR2 reads FQGNSA. The CDR3 consists of 13 residues. As DNA, the CDR3 is TGTGCCAGCGCCAGGACTAGGGAAGAGACCCAGTACTTC. Translation: CASARTREETQYF. Complete variable domain (other parts from reference TRBV7-2 and TRBJ2-5): GAGVSQSPSNKVTEKGKDVELRCDPISGHTALYWYRQSLGQGLEFLIYFQGNSAPDKSGLPSDRFSAERTGGSVSTLTIQRTQQEDSAVYLCASARTREETQYFGPGTRLLVL.

CDR3 in DNA: TGTGCCAGCAGCTTAGACCGAAGAACCACCTACGAGCAGTACTTC. Protein sequence: CASSLDRRTTYEQYF. This rearrangement joins TRBV7-2 to TRBJ2-7, with D unresolved. V dropped 1 base and J dropped 2 bases, with 12 bases sitting between them. This CDR3 is 15 amino acids long. Germline CDR1 SGHTA, CDR2 FQGNSA.

The chain carries TRBV6-6 and TRBJ1-2; 7 bases fit TRBD1. V shed 6 bases and J 4 bases; nucleotides not matched to a gene: 11. Per germline, CDR1 MNHNY and CDR2 SVGAGI (reference sequence). The CDR3 sequence is 15 residues long. CDR3 sequence reads: CASRIPGQNFYGYTF. The CDR3 DNA is TGTGCCAGCAGGATCCCGGGACAGAACTTCTATGGCTACACCTTC.